This TCR beta chain was obtained from a study of radiation and T cells in renal cell carcinoma. The method was immunoSEQ multiplex PCR; TCRdb's version includes in-frame clones alone and lacks a portion of them. The table has tens of thousands of clones, approximately 84% seen once. The time point is: blood 2 weeks post-SBRT. Sample treatment: 15 Gy SBRT to primary tumor, nephrectomy 4 weeks later. The ends lost 6 bases at V and 3 bases at J; junction bases unmatched: 10. The CDR3 runs 15 residues. Germline CDR1 and CDR2: MNHEY and SMNVEV (reference sequence). V usage is TRBV27 and J usage is TRBJ2-7; TRBD2 aligns across 8 bases. Source: blood, taken from a patient whose treatment included radiotherapy and nephrectomy. This receptor was obtained from a man aged 55 to 70 with renal cell carcinoma. The CDR3 spells CASSRRGDPDYEQYF. The CDR3 DNA sequence: TGTGCCAGCAGCCGGCGGGGGGACCCGGACTACGAGCAGTACTTC.